This record concerns one TCR beta chain sequence. J lost 0 bases, V lost 5 bases, and 4 bases had no gene match. This CDR3 is built from 17 residues. Per the germline V gene, CDR1 is SGHTA and CDR2 is FQGNSA. Clones were read by immunoSEQ multiplex PCR, and TCRdb kept only the in-frame ones, dropping some. The sample has 300,000 to 350,000 clones; around 90% are singletons. This sample stems from a study of blood T cell repertoires in COVID-19. Whole-study context: The cDNA or gDNA used as material had been derived from T cells, B-cell-depleted T cells, or PBMCs.

The receptor was derived from a woman between 35 and 50 years old with COVID-19, enrolled during active disease. Sequences were obtained from peripheral blood. The rearrangement uses TRBV7-2 and TRBJ2-6, with 10 bases identical to TRBD2. DNA for the CDR3: TGTGCCAGCAGCCGGACTAGCGGCAGCTCTGGGGCCAACGTCCTGACTTTC. Translating gives CASSRTSGSSGANVLTF.